This T cell receptor (beta chain) was captured in a study of identical twins. Findings and limits, study-wide: There was more out-of-frame TCR alpha sharing in monozygotic twins than models estimated. Cord blood's abundant beta clonotypes had fewer insertions, unlike memory repertoires.

In TCRdb, the 5' RACE reads were re-called with MiXCR into one record per CDR3 protein. The sample has around 490,000 distinct CDR3 sequences, approximately 16% seen once. This clonotype was picked up a small number of times. Its antigen is not identified. The CDR3 length is 17 residues. From germline, CDR1 is SGHRS and CDR2 YFSETQ. V lost 3 bases, J lost 4 bases, and 8 bases stayed unmatched. The sample also formed part of further work on yellow fever vaccine responses in identical twins.

The clonotype was recovered from a woman in her late teens or twenties in good health. Sequenced: CD4+ T cells sorted from blood. The chain combines TRBV5-1 with TRBJ2-2, with TRBD2 matching over 11 bases. The CDR3 bases are TGCGCCAGCAGCTCATTTCTAGCGGGAGGTCCCACCGGGGAGCTGTTTTTT. It specifies CASSSFLAGGPTGELFF. The entire variable domain, with the rest obtained from reference TRBV5-1 and TRBJ2-2, is as follows: KAGVTQTPRYLIKTRGQQVTLSCSPISGHRSVSWYQQTPGQGLQFLFEYFSETQRNKGNFPGRFSGRQFSNSRSEMNVSTLELGDSALYLCASSSFLAGGPTGELFFGEGSRLTVL.